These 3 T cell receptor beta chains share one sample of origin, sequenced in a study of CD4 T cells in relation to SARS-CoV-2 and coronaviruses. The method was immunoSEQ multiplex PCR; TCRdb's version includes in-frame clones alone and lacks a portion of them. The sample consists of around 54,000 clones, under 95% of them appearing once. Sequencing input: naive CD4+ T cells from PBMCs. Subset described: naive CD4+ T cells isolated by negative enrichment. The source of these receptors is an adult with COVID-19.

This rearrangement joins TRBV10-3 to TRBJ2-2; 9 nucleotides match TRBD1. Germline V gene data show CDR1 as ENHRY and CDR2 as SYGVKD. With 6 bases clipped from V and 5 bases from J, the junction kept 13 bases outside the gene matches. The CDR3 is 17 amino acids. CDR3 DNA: TGTGCCATCAGCCCTACAGGGGGCAAGGGGAGGACCGGGGAGCTGTTTTTT. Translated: CAISPTGGKGRTGELFF.

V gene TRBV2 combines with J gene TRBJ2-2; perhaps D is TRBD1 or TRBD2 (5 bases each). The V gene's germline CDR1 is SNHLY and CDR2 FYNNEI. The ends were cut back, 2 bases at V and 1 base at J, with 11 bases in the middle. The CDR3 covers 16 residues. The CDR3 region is CASSETGTVNTGELFF. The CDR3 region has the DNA TGTGCCAGCAGTGAAACCGGGACCGTGAACACCGGGGAGCTGTTTTTT.

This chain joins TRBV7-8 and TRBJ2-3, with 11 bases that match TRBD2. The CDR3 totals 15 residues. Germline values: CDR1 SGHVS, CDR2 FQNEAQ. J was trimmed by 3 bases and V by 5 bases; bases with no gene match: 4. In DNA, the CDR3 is TGTGCCAGCAGCCCCCTAGCGGGAGGAACAGATACGCAGTATTTT. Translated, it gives CASSPLAGGTDTQYF.